The 13 T cell receptor beta chains in this list originate from one sample, sequenced in a study of a mutant IDH1 vaccine in newly diagnosed glioma (dated by TCRdb to about 2021). The method was the immunoSEQ multiplex PCR assay. TCRdb provides this immuneACCESS table in a form limited to in-frame rearrangements. Some clones are lacking; in checked studies, under half of them reflect an unresolved V gene, and why the rest are absent is not known. Present in this sample are around 65,000 clones, 80% of which were seen just once. The ten most abundant clones make up approximately 5.9% of the sample. Sample time point, as interpreted from the label and publication: week 11, during vaccination. Each vaccine dose was 300 ug of a 20-mer mutant IDH1 peptide in Montanide, given subcutaneously with topical imiquimod. No cognate antigen is known for these TCRs. Here the sequenced sample was PBMCs, taken from a glioma patient whose treatment included an IDH1 peptide vaccine. These receptor sequences come from a middle-aged man with glioma.

V and J are TRBV5-1 and TRBJ2-6; 7 positions agree with TRBD1. With 7 bases clipped from V and 0 bases from J, the junction kept 10 bases outside the gene matches. The CDR3 has 17 residues. The germline V gene encodes CDR1 SGHRS and CDR2 YFSETQ. The CDR3 reads CASSPGQSPSGANVLTF. The DNA of the CDR3 is TGCGCCAGCTCACCGGGACAGTCACCCTCTGGGGCCAACGTCCTGACTTTC.

The gene calls are TRBV29-1 and TRBJ2-7; no clear D gene. The ends were cut back, 3 bases at V and 4 bases at J, with 16 bases in the middle. This CDR3 has 14 amino acids. Per the germline V gene, CDR1 is SQVTM and CDR2 is ANQGSEA. The CDR3 region has the DNA TGCAGCGTTGACGTTATCGGTTATCCTTACGAGCAGTACTTC. It is translated as CSVDVIGYPYEQYF.

This clone was picked up a small number of times. The chain carries TRBV7-8 and TRBJ2-7; D gene unclear. This CDR3 has 11 amino acids. V shed 1 base and J shed 9 bases, with 7 bases lying between them. Germline values: CDR1 SGHVS, CDR2 FQNEAQ. The DNA for the CDR3 is TGTGCCAGCAGCTTAGGCAGAGGGCAGTACTTC. As protein: CASSLGRGQYF.

This rearrangement joins TRBV18 to TRBJ2-7, with a tentative D call TRBD2 (5 bases). The V gene's germline CDR1 is KGHSH and CDR2 LQKENI. The ends were cut back, 6 bases at V and 6 bases at J, with 15 bases in the middle. The CDR3 has 13 amino acids. In nucleotides, the CDR3 is TGTGCCAGCTCCCTAGTCGGACTGATCGAGCAGTACTTC. It specifies CASSLVGLIEQYF.

J is TRBJ1-4 and V is TRBV5-8, with D perhaps matching TRBD1 (6 bases). This CDR3 has 14 amino acids. CDR1 SGHTS and CDR2 YDEGEE come from the germline V gene. The germline V and J ends were trimmed by 2 bases and 3 bases, with 8 bases remaining between them. In DNA, the CDR3 is TGTGCCAGCAGCTTACAGGGTTCTAATGAAAAACTGTTTTTT. This gives the protein CASSLQGSNEKLFF.

The V and J genes are TRBV30 and TRBJ2-7, with D perhaps given as TRBD1 or TRBD2 (5 bases each). The CDR3 runs 13 residues. Trimming stripped 2 bases from V and 2 bases from J, with 10 bases between. CDR1 and CDR2 from the germline V gene are GTSNPN and SVGIG (reference sequence). CDR3 coding DNA: TGTGCCTGGAGTCCCGGGACCGCCTACGAGCAGTACTTC. Translated, it gives CAWSPGTAYEQYF.

V and J are TRBV7-9 and TRBJ2-1; D is unresolved. V lost 1 base and J 9 bases, leaving 4 bases between the germline ends. This CDR3 has 11 amino acids. Looked up from germline, CDR1 is SEHNR and CDR2 is FQNEAQ (reference sequence). The CDR3 loop is CASSLGREQFF. The CDR3 DNA sequence: TGTGCCAGCAGCTTAGGACGTGAGCAGTTCTTC.

This CDR3 is CAWSQGNYEQYF. The CDR3 DNA follows: TGTGCCTGGAGTCAGGGAAACTACGAGCAGTACTTC. The chain employs TRBV30 and TRBJ2-7, with D possibly being TRBD1 (5 bases). The CDR3 covers 12 residues. V gave up 2 bases and J gave up 3 bases, with 8 bases separating them. Per the germline V gene, CDR1 is GTSNPN and CDR2 is SVGIG (reference sequence). Variable domain in full (rest from reference TRBV30 and TRBJ2-7): SQTIHQWPATLVQPVGSPLSLECTVEGTSNPNLYWYRQAAGRGLQLLFYSVGIGQISSEVPQNLSASRPQDRQFILSSKKLLLSDSGFYLCAWSQGNYEQYFGPGTRLTVT.

The chain combines TRBV4-2 with TRBJ2-7, with D perhaps TRBD1 (5 bases). Trimming left V 1 base short and J 4 bases short, with 11 bases between. Germline V lookup: CDR1 LGHNA, CDR2 YNFKEQ. The CDR3 totals 14 residues. The chain's CDR3 is CASSQGQGDYEQYF. CDR3 bases: TGTGCCAGCAGCCAAGGGCAGGGTGATTACGAGCAGTACTTC.

The chain uses TRBV2 and TRBJ2-7; 7 bases are shared with TRBD1. With 7 bases clipped from V and 1 base from J, the junction kept 16 bases outside the gene matches. Germline-derived CDR1 and CDR2 are SNHLY and FYNNEI. The CDR3 length is 17 residues. The CDR3 region is CASIKSGDRARSYEQYF. DNA of the CDR3: TGTGCCAGCATAAAATCTGGAGACAGGGCTAGATCCTACGAGCAGTACTTC.

The chain's CDR3 is CASSFGGRLNEQYF. In nucleotides, the CDR3 is TGTGCCAGCAGCTTTGGGGGGCGATTGAACGAGCAGTACTTC. V and J are TRBV5-6 and TRBJ2-7; either TRBD1 or TRBD2 may supply D (6 bases each). This CDR3 has 14 residues. Germline lookup yields CDR1 SGHDT and CDR2 YYEEEE. Trimming removed 2 bases from V and 5 bases from J, with 14 bases in between.

The gene calls are TRBV6-1 and TRBJ1-1; tentative D call: TRBD1 (6 bases). V lost 3 bases to trimming and J lost 5 bases, with 13 bases between them. The CDR3 covers 14 residues. Looked up from germline, CDR1 is MNHNS and CDR2 is SASEGT. The CDR3 region is CASSEVGAGTEAFF. The CDR3, as DNA: TGTGCCAGCAGTGAGGTGGGGGCTGGGACTGAAGCTTTCTTT.

V and J are TRBV18 and TRBJ1-6, with 7 positions matching TRBD1. With 9 bases clipped from V and 7 bases from J, the junction kept 6 bases outside the gene matches. The CDR3 has 13 amino acids. CDR1 is KGHSH and CDR2 is LQKENI in the germline V gene. CDR3 coding DNA: TGTGCCAGTACAGGGGAGGGGAATTCACCCCTCCACTTT. Its translation is CASTGEGNSPLHF. The full variable domain, with the rest looked up from reference TRBV18 and TRBJ1-6, is NAGVMQNPRHLVRRRGQEARLRCSPMKGHSHVYWYRQLPEEGLKFMVYLQKENIIDESGMPKERFSAEFPKEGPSILRIQQVVRGDSAAYFCASTGEGNSPLHFGNGTRLTVT.